These 29 T cell receptor beta chains share one sample of origin, sequenced in a study of OX40 agonist ivuxolimab in advanced cancers. Profiling relied on immunoSEQ multiplex PCR, and the TCRdb table lists in-frame clones only, not all of them. Of 70,000 or so clones in the sample, approximately 90% were seen once. The specimen comprised CD4+ or CD8+ T cells sorted from blood, sampled in a trial of the OX40 agonist ivuxolimab. These receptor sequences come from an adult with an advanced solid tumor such as melanoma, head and neck, liver or kidney cancer.

The chain couples TRBV6-5 to TRBJ1-1; the D gene is possibly TRBD1 (6 bases). With 0 bases removed from V and 6 bases from J, the gap between germline ends came to 11 bases. Germline lookup yields CDR1 MNHEY and CDR2 SVGAGI. The CDR3 extends over 14 amino acids. The CDR3 spells CASSYSQGKAEAFF. The CDR3 DNA is TGTGCCAGCAGTTACTCGCAGGGGAAAGCTGAAGCTTTCTTT.

Written as DNA, the CDR3 is TGTGCCAGCAGCGATTATCAGGGGCCGGTCACCGGGGAGCTGTTTTTT. It translates to CASSDYQGPVTGELFF. The chain recombines TRBV9 with TRBJ2-2, with D possibly being TRBD1 (6 bases). Germline lookup yields CDR1 SGDLS and CDR2 YYNGEE. Trimming cost V 3 bases and J 4 bases, with 16 bases left between them. The CDR3 runs 16 residues.

The rearrangement links TRBV4-1 to TRBJ1-5; no firm D call. The germline V gene encodes CDR1 MGHRA and CDR2 YSYEKL. The CDR3 contains 14 residues. Trimming took 0 bases from V and 6 from J, leaving 9 bases between them. The CDR3 coding sequence is TGCGCCAGCAGCCAAGATCCCGGGTTTCAGCCCCAGCATTTT. Translation: CASSQDPGFQPQHF.

V usage is TRBV7-2 and J usage is TRBJ2-3, with 7 bases that match TRBD2. Trimming at V came to 0 bases and at J to 7 bases, leaving 4 bases not matched to a gene. CDR3 length: 14 residues. Germline lookup yields CDR1 SGHTA and CDR2 FQGNSA. CDR3 sequence reads: CASSLAAGENTQYF. Here the CDR3 DNA reads TGTGCCAGCAGCTTAGCGGCGGGAGAGAATACGCAGTATTTT.

The chain joins TRBV9 to TRBJ2-6; D is possibly TRBD1 or TRBD2 (5 bases each). The CDR3 loop spans 16 amino acids. V lost 1 base and J 1 base, leaving 9 bases between the germline ends. From germline, CDR1 is SGDLS and CDR2 YYNGEE. CDR3 in amino acids: CASSVRGDSGANVLTF. As DNA, the CDR3 is TGTGCCAGCAGCGTAAGGGGAGATTCTGGGGCCAACGTCCTGACTTTC.

Comment on this clone: A junction boundary mismatches the germline segment, possibly from a read error. The genes are TRBV7-7 and TRBJ2-7; weak D call: TRBD2 (5 bases). The CDR3 covers 13 residues. CDR1 and CDR2 (germline): SSHAT, FNYEAQ (reference sequence). The CDR3 reads CASSLSPGSEQYF. CDR3 sequence (DNA): TGTGCTAGCAGCTTGTCCCCGGGGTCCGAGCAGTACTTC.

This chain connects TRBV19 to TRBJ2-1; either TRBD1 or TRBD2 may fit D (5 bases each). With 6 bases removed from V and 7 bases from J, the gap between germline ends came to 19 bases. The CDR3 consists of 15 residues. The germline gives CDR1 LNHDA, CDR2 SQIVND (reference sequence). The CDR3 loop reads CASRAPGLSTNEQFF. The CDR3 region has the DNA TGTGCCAGTAGGGCCCCGGGGCTCTCTACGAATGAGCAGTTCTTC.

The chain joins TRBV6-5 to TRBJ2-1; the D is unclear. V shed 2 bases and J shed 8 bases, with 10 bases lying between them. The CDR3 extends over 13 amino acids. Germline CDR1 MNHEY, CDR2 SVGAGI. DNA for the CDR3: TGTGCCAGCAGTTACCGAAGCTCCCATGAGCAGTTCTTC. Encoded protein: CASSYRSSHEQFF.

The chain is built from TRBV30 and TRBJ2-5, with TRBD1 matching over 9 bases. The CDR3 totals 16 residues. V lost 2 bases and J lost 2; bases outside the gene matches: 9. CDR1 is GTSNPN, CDR2 SVGIG, per germline (reference sequence). The CDR3 region is CAWSSQDRGGQETQYF. The CDR3 coding sequence is TGTGCCTGGAGTTCCCAGGACAGGGGAGGGCAAGAGACCCAGTACTTC.

This clone was picked up one time. This chain joins TRBV28 and TRBJ1-3, with D possibly being TRBD1 (6 bases). Trimming removed 7 bases at V and 1 base at J, with 14 bases between. The CDR3 is 15 amino acids. Germline-derived CDR1 and CDR2 are MDHEN and SYDVKM. CDR3 in DNA: TGTGCCAGCAACCTCGGACAGCTTTCTGGAAACACCATATATTTT. It specifies CASNLGQLSGNTIYF.

The J gene is TRBJ1-4, the V gene TRBV7-8; D may be TRBD1 (5 bases). Germline CDR1 reads SGHVS; CDR2 reads FQNEAQ. The CDR3 covers 15 residues. V was cut by 5 bases and J by 4 bases, with 14 bases left in between. DNA for the CDR3: TGTGCCAGCAGCGGAGCCGGGACCCTTAATGAAAAACTGTTTTTT. Its translation: CASSGAGTLNEKLFF.

This rearrangement joins TRBV28 to TRBJ1-1; D remains ambiguous. V shed 6 bases and J shed 2 bases, with 16 bases lying between them. The CDR3 contains 15 residues. Germline V CDR1 and CDR2: MDHEN, SYDVKM. The CDR3: CASSSSQAANTEAFF. The CDR3 bases are TGTGCCAGCAGCTCCTCTCAGGCGGCTAACACTGAAGCTTTCTTT. The whole variable domain, filled in from reference TRBV28 and TRBJ1-1, reads DVKVTQSSRYLVKRTGEKVFLECVQDMDHENMFWYRQDPGLGLRLIYFSYDVKMKEKGDIPEGYSVSREKKERFSLILESASTNQTSMYLCASSSSQAANTEAFFGQGTRLTVV.

This clone was seen once. The chain uses TRBV5-1 and TRBJ1-2; 7 bases are a match to TRBD1. Germline lookup yields CDR1 SGHRS and CDR2 YFSETQ. Trimming cost V 4 bases and J 7 bases; bases outside gene matches: 7. The CDR3 is 13 amino acids. The CDR3 DNA reads as TGCGCCAGCAGCCCCACGGACAGGCCTGGCTACACCTTC. It translates to CASSPTDRPGYTF.

The chain has TRBV6-1 and TRBJ2-4, with D possibly matching TRBD1 (6 bases). The ends were cut back, 8 bases at V and 2 bases at J, with 16 bases in the middle. CDR1 MNHNS and CDR2 SASEGT come from the germline V gene. The CDR3 extends over 15 amino acids. The CDR3 sequence is CASPRTEDSKNIQYF. The CDR3 nucleotides are TGTGCCAGCCCTCGGACAGAGGACTCCAAAAACATTCAGTACTTC.

The CDR3 nucleotides read TGTGCCAGCAGTTCCCGAAAGGGGGATGGAAAAGCTTTCTTT. Amino acids: CASSSRKGDGKAFF. The J gene is TRBJ1-1, the V gene TRBV6-6, with D possibly being TRBD1 (6 bases). The CDR3 is made up of 14 amino acids. Per the germline V gene, CDR1 is MNHNY and CDR2 is SVGAGI (reference sequence). V was pared by 4 bases and J by 9 bases, with 18 bases between.

V is TRBV5-6 and J is TRBJ2-7; no clear D gene. V lost 3 bases and J lost 5, with 6 bases in between. CDR3 length: 11 residues. Germline CDR1 is SGHDT and CDR2 is YYEEEE. The CDR3 here is CASSSDNEQYF. As DNA, the CDR3 is TGTGCCAGCAGCTCGGATAACGAGCAGTACTTC.

The V gene is TRBV7-9, the J gene TRBJ1-6; D gene uncertain. V was trimmed by 2 bases and J by 6 bases, leaving 2 bases between them. Germline V gives CDR1 SEHNR, CDR2 FQNEAQ (reference sequence). The CDR3 runs to 12 residues. For the CDR3, the DNA is TGTGCCAGCAGCTTAACTAATTCACCCCTCCACTTT. Its protein is CASSLTNSPLHF.

The chain carries TRBV7-9 and TRBJ2-5, with a tentative D call TRBD2 (6 bases). Trimming took off 3 bases at V and 3 bases at J, with 14 bases between the two ends. The CDR3 has 15 amino acids. Per germline, CDR1 SEHNR and CDR2 FQNEAQ (reference sequence). The CDR3 loop is CASSLGLSREETQYF. In DNA form, the CDR3 reads TGTGCCAGCAGCTTGGGACTCTCGAGGGAAGAGACCCAGTACTTC. Combining the CDR3 with reference TRBV7-9 and TRBJ2-5 gives the whole variable domain DTGVSQNPRHKITKRGQNVTFRCDPISEHNRLYWYRQTLGQGPEFLTYFQNEAQLEKSRLLSDRFSAERPKGSFSTLEIQRTEQGDSAMYLCASSLGLSREETQYFGPGTRLLVL.

CDR3 coding DNA: TGTGCCAGCAGCTTGGAGGGTTACGAGCAGTACTTC. Translating gives CASSLEGYEQYF. The V and J genes are TRBV11-2 and TRBJ2-5; D is possibly TRBD2 (6 bases). The DNA matches TRBJ2-7 better at its end, which makes the J call doubtful. The CDR3 has 12 amino acids. Per the germline V gene, CDR1 is SGHAT and CDR2 is FQNNGV.

The gene calls are TRBV2 and TRBJ1-2; no clear D gene. The length of the CDR3 is 18 residues. The V and J ends lost 4 bases and 2 bases respectively, with 23 bases between them. Germline CDR1 SNHLY, CDR2 FYNNEI. The CDR3 region has the DNA TGTGCCAGCAGTGGGAACACCGTGCAAGGGCTGGGGAACTATGGCTACACCTTC. This gives the protein CASSGNTVQGLGNYGYTF.

This chain joins TRBV10-3 and TRBJ2-3; perhaps TRBD2 as D (5 bases). V lost 0 bases and J lost 2, with 9 bases in between. The CDR3 has 15 amino acids. Germline V gene data show CDR1 as ENHRY and CDR2 as SYGVKD. The CDR3 sequence is CAISESEGHTDTQYF. CDR3 DNA sequence: TGTGCCATCAGTGAGTCTGAGGGCCACACAGATACGCAGTATTTT.

The chain couples TRBV18 to TRBJ2-3, with unresolved D. Germline V gene data show CDR1 as KGHSH and CDR2 as LQKENI. The CDR3 is 15 amino acids. V shed 6 bases and J shed 3 bases, with 16 bases lying between them. The CDR3: CASSPRSTGTDTQYF. DNA for the CDR3: TGTGCCAGCTCGCCCAGATCGACTGGTACAGATACGCAGTATTTT.

The gene calls are TRBV5-6 and TRBJ2-7; 8 bases line up with TRBD1. CDR3 length: 15 residues. V dropped 2 bases and J dropped 5; count of bases not matched to a gene: 9. Germline CDR1 SGHDT, CDR2 YYEEEE. The CDR3 DNA reads as TGTGCCAGCAGCTTTGTTGGCAGGGGGCTTGACGAGCAGTACTTC. Translation: CASSFVGRGLDEQYF.

The chain combines TRBV6-5 with TRBJ1-5; TRBD1 matches 7 bases. CDR1 MNHEY and CDR2 SVGAGI come from the germline V gene. After removal of 6 bases from V and 5 bases from J, the junction contained 7 bases not matched to a gene. The CDR3 has 14 residues. The CDR3, as DNA: TGTGCCAGCAGGATGGGACAGAACTATCAGCCCCAGCATTTT. It encodes CASRMGQNYQPQHF.

The V gene is TRBV6-1, the J gene TRBJ2-7, with D tentatively TRBD1 (6 bases). The germline V and J ends were trimmed by 4 bases and 1 base, with 11 bases remaining between them. Germline loops: CDR1 MNHNS, CDR2 SASEGT. The length of the CDR3 is 14 residues. The CDR3 loop reads CASSVNRVSYEQYF. CDR3 coding DNA: TGTGCCAGCAGTGTAAACAGGGTATCCTACGAGCAGTACTTC.

The chain employs TRBV11-2 and TRBJ2-3; unclear D gene. Germline V lookup: CDR1 SGHAT, CDR2 FQNNGV. The V gene lost 4 bases and the J gene lost 7 bases, with 6 bases spanning the gap. This CDR3 spans 11 amino acids. In DNA, the CDR3 is TGTGCCAGCAGCTCCCTAAATACGCAGTATTTT. The encoded protein is CASSSLNTQYF.

The rearrangement links TRBV7-6 to TRBJ2-1; 7 positions match TRBD1. The junction had 8 bases not matched to a gene; V was cut back by 1 base and J by 8 bases. The CDR3 totals 15 residues. Germline V CDR1 and CDR2: SGHVS, FNYEAQ. CDR3 region: CASSLGQGVIDEQFF. The CDR3 nucleotides read TGTGCCAGCAGCTTAGGTCAGGGGGTAATCGATGAGCAGTTCTTC.

V is TRBV28 and J is TRBJ2-7; TRBD1 aligns across 9 bases. The CDR3 contains 16 residues. V was pared by 4 bases and J by 3 bases, with 10 bases of the junction left unmatched. Germline-derived CDR1 and CDR2 are MDHEN and SYDVKM. The CDR3 DNA reads TGTGCCAGCAGTTCCCCCGGGACAGGGATCGGCTACGAGCAGTACTTC. Its protein is CASSSPGTGIGYEQYF.

The V and J genes are TRBV5-4 and TRBJ2-7; 8 positions match TRBD1. The CDR3 consists of 13 residues. Germline trimming cut 1 base from V and 11 bases from J; bases unmatched to any gene: 8. CDR1 and CDR2 from the germline V gene are SGHNT and YYREEE (reference sequence). The CDR3 protein is CASSLLDREDEYF. CDR3 nucleotide sequence: TGTGCCAGCAGCTTGCTGGACAGGGAGGACGAGTACTTC.